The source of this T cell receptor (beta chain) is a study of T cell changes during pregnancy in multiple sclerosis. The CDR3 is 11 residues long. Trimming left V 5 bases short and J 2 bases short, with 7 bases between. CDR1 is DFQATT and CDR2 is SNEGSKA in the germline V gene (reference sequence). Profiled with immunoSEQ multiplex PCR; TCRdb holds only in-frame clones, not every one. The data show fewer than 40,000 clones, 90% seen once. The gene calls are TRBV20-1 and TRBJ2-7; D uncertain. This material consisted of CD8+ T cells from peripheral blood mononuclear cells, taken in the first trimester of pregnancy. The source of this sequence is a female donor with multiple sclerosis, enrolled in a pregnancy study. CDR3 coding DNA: TGCAGTGCTGATGACACCTACGAGCAGTACTTC. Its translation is CSADDTYEQYF.